This T cell receptor (beta chain) was observed in a study of cytotoxic CD8 clonotypes in ibrutinib-treated CLL. Study information: Investigators collected response samples after a median 12 months of treatment, range 6 to 36.

The study, taken as a whole, reports: The study found public clonotypes uncommon, contracting or stable on treatment.

A word on this clone: Its antigen remains unknown.

This CDR3 spans 14 amino acids. The germline CDR1 and CDR2 sequences are MNHEY and SMNVEV (reference sequence). The trim removed 5 bases at V and 6 bases at J, leaving 7 bases unmatched. Method: immunoSEQ multiplex PCR; TCRdb's copy keeps in-frame clones and lacks some. The sample shows tens of thousands of clones, around half of them seen only once. V and J are TRBV27 and TRBJ1-2; 9 bases match TRBD1. The clonotype was recovered from a human donor with chronic lymphocytic leukemia. Sequencing was performed on PBMCs, taken after 12 months of ibrutinib treatment. CDR3 protein: CASSQDRGFHGYTF. The CDR3 DNA is TGTGCCAGCAGTCAGGACAGGGGTTTTCATGGCTACACCTTC.